This paragraph covers one T cell receptor (beta chain) sequence. Original analysis: Reference gene primers were amplified, and this amplification served to estimate nucleated cell counts. The data were produced by immunoSEQ multiplex PCR, yet TCRdb's version contains in-frame clones alone and is incomplete. The V and J calls and clone size were taken over from that table, and D and trimming were inferred from the DNA. Of about 300,000 clones in the sample, about nine tenths were seen once. This record comes from a study of blood T cell repertoires in COVID-19. Germline loops: CDR1 LGHDT, CDR2 YNNKEL (reference sequence). The V end was cut by 3 bases, the J end by 5 bases, with 16 bases between. This CDR3 comprises 15 residues. Participants came from about two dozen US areas, aged roughly 18 to 95 years. Participant-reported clinical history was the basis for cohort assignment. Donors in Cohort 3 who had recovered were those with two negative PCRs, healthcare professional clearance, or resolution of their symptoms.

Sequences were obtained from PBMCs or T cells enriched from blood (not recorded which). The clonotype was recovered from a woman aged 18-29 years who had recovered from COVID-19. V gene TRBV3-1 (or the pseudogene TRBV3-2) combines with J gene TRBJ1-2, with D possibly being TRBD1 (6 bases). The CDR3 nucleotides are TGTGCCAGCAGCCAGTTGGACAGTTCTTCTTATGGCTACACCTTC. It encodes CASSQLDSSSYGYTF.